These 9 T cell receptor beta chains originate from one sample sequenced in a study of blood T cell repertoires in COVID-19. Profiling relied on immunoSEQ multiplex PCR, and the TCRdb table lists in-frame clones only, not all of them. The table has under 300,000 clones, roughly four fifths seen once. Sequenced material: PBMCs or T cells enriched from blood (not recorded which). All receptors derive from a man aged 45-65 years who had recovered from COVID-19.

The chain joins TRBV19 to TRBJ2-7; TRBD2 matches at 10 bases. Germline lookup yields CDR1 LNHDA and CDR2 SQIVND (reference sequence). This CDR3 has 14 amino acids. V shed 4 bases, J shed 3 bases, and the junction held 3 bases outside the gene matches. Here the CDR3 reads CASSSASGSYEQYF. CDR3 nucleotide sequence: TGTGCCAGTAGTAGCGCTAGCGGGAGCTACGAGCAGTACTTC.

In DNA, the CDR3 is TGTGCCAGTAGTCTCAGGCTCACCGGGGAGCTGTTTTTT. Residues: CASSLRLTGELFF. The chain carries TRBV19 and TRBJ2-2; D call uncertain. This CDR3 contains 13 residues. The V and J ends lost 5 bases and 4 bases respectively, with 8 bases between them. CDR1 LNHDA and CDR2 SQIVND come from the germline V gene (reference sequence).

The rearrangement links TRBV3-1 (or the pseudogene TRBV3-2) to TRBJ2-7, with 7 bases matching TRBD1. This CDR3 spans 18 amino acids. The V gene end was trimmed by 4 bases and the J gene end by 2 bases; junction bases not matched to a gene: 17. CDR1 and CDR2 (germline): LGHDT, YNNKEL (reference sequence). In DNA, the CDR3 is TGTGCCAGCAGCCCGCCGAGAAGGACCGGGACAGCCGCCTACGAGCAGTACTTC. Translated: CASSPPRRTGTAAYEQYF.

The V gene is TRBV18, the J gene TRBJ1-1; perhaps TRBD1 as D (5 bases). Germline V lookup: CDR1 KGHSH, CDR2 LQKENI. Trimming shortened V by 3 bases and J by 0 bases, and 8 bases separated the two germline ends. The CDR3 sequence is 14 residues long. Here the CDR3 reads CASSPRVMNTEAFF. The CDR3 DNA is TGTGCCAGCTCACCCAGGGTAATGAACACTGAAGCTTTCTTT. Based on the CDR3 plus reference TRBV18 and TRBJ1-1, the full variable domain is NAGVMQNPRHLVRRRGQEARLRCSPMKGHSHVYWYRQLPEEGLKFMVYLQKENIIDESGMPKERFSAEFPKEGPSILRIQQVVRGDSAAYFCASSPRVMNTEAFFGQGTRLTVV.

The V and J genes are TRBV28 and TRBJ2-1; 12 bases align to TRBD1. V lost 8 bases to trimming and J lost 8 bases; unmatched junction nucleotides: 7. This CDR3 has 14 amino acids. CDR1 MDHEN and CDR2 SYDVKM come from the germline V gene. In DNA form, the CDR3 reads TGTGCCAGCGCATCGGGACAGGGGGCATATGAGCAGTTCTTC. This sequence encodes CASASGQGAYEQFF. The whole variable domain, filled in from reference TRBV28 and TRBJ2-1, reads DVKVTQSSRYLVKRTGEKVFLECVQDMDHENMFWYRQDPGLGLRLIYFSYDVKMKEKGDIPEGYSVSREKKERFSLILESASTNQTSMYLCASASGQGAYEQFFGPGTRLTVL.

This chain connects TRBV6-1 to TRBJ1-5; the D is unclear. This CDR3 is 15 amino acids long. Between the trimmed V and J ends, which lost 0 bases and 3 bases, there was a span of 9 bases. Germline CDR1 MNHNS, CDR2 SASEGT. CDR3 in DNA: TGTGCCAGCAGTGAAGCGTGGGAGGCCAATCAGCCCCAGCATTTT. Its translation is CASSEAWEANQPQHF.

V is TRBV12-3 or TRBV12-4 and J is TRBJ1-1, with D possibly TRBD1 on 5 matching bases. CDR3 length: 12 residues. V lost 5 bases to trimming and J lost 6 bases, with 10 bases between them. CDR3 in DNA: TGTGCCAGCAGTCCAGGGTCCCCTGAAGCTTTCTTT. This translates into CASSPGSPEAFF.

The chain links TRBV11-3 to TRBJ1-1, with no clear D. Germline V gives CDR1 SGHNT, CDR2 YENEEA. Trimming took 7 bases from V and 2 from J, leaving 11 bases between them. The CDR3 covers 13 residues. The CDR3 region is CASTWRINTEAFF. The CDR3 DNA sequence: TGTGCCAGCACGTGGAGGATTAACACTGAAGCTTTCTTT.

The chain uses TRBV28 and TRBJ1-5; 8 bases line up with TRBD1. This CDR3 has 17 amino acids. Trimming took 5 bases from V and 0 from J; bases not matched to a gene: 9. CDR1 and CDR2 (germline): MDHEN, SYDVKM. CDR3 protein: CASSPDRGLYSNQPQHF. CDR3 DNA sequence: TGTGCCAGCAGTCCCGACAGGGGACTATATAGCAATCAGCCCCAGCATTTT.